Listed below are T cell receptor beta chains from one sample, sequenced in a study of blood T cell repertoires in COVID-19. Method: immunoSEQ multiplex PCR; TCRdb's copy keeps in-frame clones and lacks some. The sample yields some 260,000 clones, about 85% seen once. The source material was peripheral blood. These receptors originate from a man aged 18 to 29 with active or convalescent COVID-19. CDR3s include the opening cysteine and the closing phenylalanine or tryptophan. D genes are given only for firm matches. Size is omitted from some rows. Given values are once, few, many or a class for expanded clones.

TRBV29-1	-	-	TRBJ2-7	CSSRREQYF	TGCAGCTCCCGGAGGGAGCAGTACTTC
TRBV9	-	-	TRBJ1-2	CASSVGPDLQGGYTF	TGTGCCAGCAGCGTAGGTCCAGACTTGCAGGGTGGCTACACCTTC
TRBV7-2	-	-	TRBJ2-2	CASSPLATAGELFF	TGTGCCAGCAGCCCCCTAGCGACCGCCGGGGAGCTGTTTTTT
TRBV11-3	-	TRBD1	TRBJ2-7	CASSLAPDRDYEQYF	TGTGCCAGCAGCTTAGCCCCCGACAGGGACTACGAGCAGTACTTC
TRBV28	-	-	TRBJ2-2	CASSLRRWASGELFF	TGTGCCAGCAGTTTACGCCGTTGGGCGTCCGGGGAGCTGTTTTTT
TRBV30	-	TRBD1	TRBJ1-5	CAWSLRQGGRQPQHF	TGTGCCTGGAGTCTCAGACAGGGTGGAAGGCAGCCCCAGCATTTT
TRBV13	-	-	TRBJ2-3	CASSLGTDTQYF	TGTGCCAGCAGCCTCGGGACTGATACGCAGTATTTT
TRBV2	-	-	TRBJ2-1	CASPPPGGEQFF	TGTGCCAGCCCCCCCCCAGGAGGTGAGCAGTTCTTC
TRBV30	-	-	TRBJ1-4	CAWRPSLGELFF	TGTGCCTGGAGGCCAAGCCTGGGAGAACTGTTTTTT
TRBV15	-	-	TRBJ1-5	CATSRPGRGLNQPQHF	TGTGCCACCAGCAGACCTGGTCGGGGACTCAATCAGCCCCAGCATTTT
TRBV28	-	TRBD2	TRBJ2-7	CASSSSGSSYEQYF	TGTGCCAGCAGTTCGAGCGGGAGCTCCTACGAGCAGTACTTC
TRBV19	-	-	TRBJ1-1	CASIPPGAEAFF	TGTGCCAGTATCCCCCCCGGGGCTGAAGCTTTCTTT
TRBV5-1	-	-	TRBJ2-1	CASSLAREREFF	TGCGCCAGCAGCTTGGCCAGGGAACGAGAGTTCTTC
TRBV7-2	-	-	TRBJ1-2	CASSLQGNYGYTF	TGTGCCAGCAGCTTACAGGGGAACTATGGCTACACCTTC
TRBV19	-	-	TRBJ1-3	CASSMTVSGNTIYF	TGTGCCAGTAGCATGACAGTCTCTGGAAACACCATATATTTT
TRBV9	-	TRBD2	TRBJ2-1	CASSVISTSGSSYNEQFF	TGTGCCAGCAGCGTTATTTCGACTAGCGGGAGTAGCTACAATGAGCAGTTCTTC
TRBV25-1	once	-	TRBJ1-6	CASSEWTVHSPLHF	TGTGCCAGCAGTGAATGGACAGTACATTCACCCCTCCACTTT
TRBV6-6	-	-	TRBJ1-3	CASNILSGNTIYF	TGTGCCAGCAATATACTCTCTGGAAACACCATATATTTT
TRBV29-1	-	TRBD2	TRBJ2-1	CRSTSGNSSYNEQFF	TGCAGGTCGACTAGCGGGAATAGCTCCTACAATGAGCAGTTCTTC
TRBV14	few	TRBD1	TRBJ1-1	CASSPTGLGTEAFF	TGTGCCAGCAGCCCGACAGGGCTAGGGACTGAAGCTTTCTTT
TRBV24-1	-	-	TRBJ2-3	CATSENLRGTQYF	TGTGCCACCAGCGAAAACCTAAGAGGTACGCAGTATTTT
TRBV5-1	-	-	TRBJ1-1	CASSNRRDEAFF	TGCGCCAGCAGCAATAGACGGGATGAAGCTTTCTTT
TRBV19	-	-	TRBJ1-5	CASSSRGISNQPQHF	TGTGCCAGTAGTTCTAGGGGGATAAGCAATCAGCCCCAGCATTTT
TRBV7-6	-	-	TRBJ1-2	CASSLQGDPNYGYTF	TGTGCCAGCAGCTTACAGGGCGATCCAAACTATGGCTACACCTTC
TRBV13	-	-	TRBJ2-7	CASSLNRAYEQYF	TGTGCCAGCAGCTTGAACAGGGCGTACGAGCAGTACTTC
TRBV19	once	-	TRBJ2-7	CASSINLRAGSSRYEQYF	TGTGCCAGTAGTATAAATTTGCGGGCGGGCTCTAGTCGCTACGAGCAGTACTTC
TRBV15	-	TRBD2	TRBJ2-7	CATSGSGTRLYF	TGTGCCACCAGCGGCTCTGGGACTAGGCTGTACTTC
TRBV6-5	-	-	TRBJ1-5	CASSSRQDYSNQPQHF	TGTGCCAGCAGTTCCCGACAGGATTATAGCAATCAGCCCCAGCATTTT
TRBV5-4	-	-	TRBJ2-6	CASSGTGTGANVLTF	TGTGCCAGCAGTGGAACAGGCACTGGGGCCAACGTCCTGACTTTC
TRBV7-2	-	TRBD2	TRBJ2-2	CASKVASGNTGELFF	TGTGCCAGCAAGGTGGCTAGCGGAAACACCGGGGAGCTGTTTTTT
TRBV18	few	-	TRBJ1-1	CASSSVNTEAFF	TGTGCCAGCTCGTCCGTTAACACTGAAGCTTTCTTT
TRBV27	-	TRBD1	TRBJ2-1	CASSLLGLGQGGGQFF	TGTGCCAGCAGTTTATTGGGTTTGGGACAGGGAGGGGGGCAGTTCTTC
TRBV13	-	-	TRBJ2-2	CASSSQNTGELFF	TGTGCCAGCAGCTCCCAAAACACCGGGGAGCTGTTTTTT
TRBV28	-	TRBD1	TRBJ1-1	CASSLLTGGLGNTEAFF	TGTGCCAGCAGTTTGTTGACAGGGGGTTTGGGGAACACTGAAGCTTTCTTT
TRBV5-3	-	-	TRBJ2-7	CARSLGQYYEQYF	TGTGCCAGAAGCTTGGGGCAGTACTACGAGCAGTACTTC
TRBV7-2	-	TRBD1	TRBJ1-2	CASSSRTGGYGYTF	TGTGCCAGCAGCTCTCGGACAGGGGGCTATGGCTACACCTTC
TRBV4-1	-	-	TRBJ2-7	CASSQSSQGREQYF	TGCGCCAGCAGCCAAAGCTCACAGGGTCGCGAGCAGTACTTC
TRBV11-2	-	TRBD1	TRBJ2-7	CASSWTGGRNEQYF	TGTGCCAGCAGCTGGACAGGGGGCCGGAACGAGCAGTACTTC
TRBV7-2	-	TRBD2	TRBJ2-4	CASSLAGGTLKNIQYF	TGTGCCAGCAGCTTGGCCGGGGGGACCCTCAAAAACATTCAGTACTTC
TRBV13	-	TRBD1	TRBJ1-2	CASSERAGGSFVDTF	TGTGCCAGCAGCGAACGCGCAGGGGGGTCGTTTGTCGACACCTTC
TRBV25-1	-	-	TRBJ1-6	CASSERAVYNSPLHF	TGTGCCAGCAGTGAGAGGGCAGTTTATAATTCACCCCTCCACTTT
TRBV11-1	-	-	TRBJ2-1	CASTRGGYEQFF	TGTGCCAGCACTAGGGGGGGCTATGAGCAGTTCTTC
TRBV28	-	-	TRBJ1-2	CASSFLGGDSYGYTF	TGTGCCAGCAGTTTCCTAGGAGGAGATTCCTATGGCTACACCTTC
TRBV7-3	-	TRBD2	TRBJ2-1	CASSPAGAYNEQFF	TGTGCCAGCAGCCCAGCGGGAGCCTACAATGAGCAGTTCTTC
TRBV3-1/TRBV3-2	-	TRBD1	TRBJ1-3	CASSRGQASGNTIYF	TGTGCCAGCAGCCGCGGACAGGCCTCTGGAAACACCATATATTTT
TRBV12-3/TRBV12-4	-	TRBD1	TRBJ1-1	CASSLYDRVVAFF	TGTGCCAGCAGCCTCTACGACAGGGTTGTGGCTTTCTTT
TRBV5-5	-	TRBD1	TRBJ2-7	CASHRTGPYEQYF	TGTGCCAGCCACAGGACAGGGCCCTACGAGCAGTACTTC
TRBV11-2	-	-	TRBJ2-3	CASSLNSRMGDTQYF	TGTGCCAGCTCACTTAACAGCCGAATGGGAGATACGCAGTATTTT
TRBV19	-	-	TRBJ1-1	CASSAGKPEAFF	TGTGCCAGTAGTGCCGGGAAGCCTGAAGCTTTCTTT
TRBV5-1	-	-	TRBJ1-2	CASSLDGVGGYTF	TGCGCCAGCAGCTTGGACGGGGTAGGTGGCTACACCTTC
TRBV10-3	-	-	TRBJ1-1	CAISESGRGANTEAFF	TGTGCCATCAGTGAGTCGGGGAGGGGCGCAAACACTGAAGCTTTCTTT
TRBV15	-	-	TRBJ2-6	CATSRARGTAGANVLTF	TGTGCCACCAGCAGAGCTCGGGGGACGGCTGGGGCCAACGTCCTGACTTTC
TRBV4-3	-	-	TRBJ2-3	CASSHLLAENTDTQYF	TGCGCCAGCAGCCATCTTTTAGCGGAAAACACAGATACGCAGTATTTT